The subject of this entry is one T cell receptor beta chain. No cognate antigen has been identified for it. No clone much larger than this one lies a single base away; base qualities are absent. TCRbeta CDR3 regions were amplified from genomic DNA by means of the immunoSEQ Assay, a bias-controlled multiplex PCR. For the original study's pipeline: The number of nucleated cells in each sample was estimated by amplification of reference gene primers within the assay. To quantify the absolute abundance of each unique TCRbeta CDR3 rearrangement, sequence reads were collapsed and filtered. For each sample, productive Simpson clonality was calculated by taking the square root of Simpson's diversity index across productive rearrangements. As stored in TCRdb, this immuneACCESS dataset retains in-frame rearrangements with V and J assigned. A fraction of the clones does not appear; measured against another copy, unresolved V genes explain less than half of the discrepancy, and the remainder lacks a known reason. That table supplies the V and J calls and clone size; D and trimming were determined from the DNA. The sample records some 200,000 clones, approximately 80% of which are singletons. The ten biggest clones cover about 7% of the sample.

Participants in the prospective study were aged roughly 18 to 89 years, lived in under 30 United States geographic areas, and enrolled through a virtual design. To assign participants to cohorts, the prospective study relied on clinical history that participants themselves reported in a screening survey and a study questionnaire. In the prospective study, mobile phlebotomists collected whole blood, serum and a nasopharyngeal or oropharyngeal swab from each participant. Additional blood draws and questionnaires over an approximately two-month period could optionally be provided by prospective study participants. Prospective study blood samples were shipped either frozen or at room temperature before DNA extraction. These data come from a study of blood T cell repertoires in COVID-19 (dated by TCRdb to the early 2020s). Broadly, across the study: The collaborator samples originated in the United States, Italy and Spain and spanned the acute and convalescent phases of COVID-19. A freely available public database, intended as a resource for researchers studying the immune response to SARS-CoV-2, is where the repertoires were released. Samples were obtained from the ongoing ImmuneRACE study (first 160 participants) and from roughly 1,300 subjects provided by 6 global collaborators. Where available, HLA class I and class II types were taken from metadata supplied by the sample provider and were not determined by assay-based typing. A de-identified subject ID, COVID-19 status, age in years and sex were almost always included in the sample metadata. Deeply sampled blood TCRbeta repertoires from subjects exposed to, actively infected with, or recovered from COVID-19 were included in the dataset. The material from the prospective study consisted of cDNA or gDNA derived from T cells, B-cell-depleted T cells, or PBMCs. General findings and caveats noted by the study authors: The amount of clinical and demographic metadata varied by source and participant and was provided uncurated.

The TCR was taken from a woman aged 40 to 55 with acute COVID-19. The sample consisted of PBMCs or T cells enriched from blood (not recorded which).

The base sequence is TGTGCCAGCAGCTCACAGGGTTCGGTCACTGAAGCTTTCTTT. Translated, it reads CASSSQGSVTEAFF. The sequence joins TRBV7-9 to TRBJ1-1; a tentative D match to TRBD1 spans 6 bases. There are 14 amino acids in the CDR3, from cysteine to phenylalanine inclusive. Only CDR3 DNA is held: 42 bases, read in frame from base 1. In the germline V gene (reference sequence), CDR1 corresponds to SEHNR and CDR2 to FQNEAQ. V sheds 4 bases and J sheds 4 bases, leaving 13 bases between their ends.